This T cell receptor beta chain appears in the sequencing data of a study of blood T cell repertoires in COVID-19. Study overall: In each case, the material was cDNA or gDNA derived from T cells, B-cell-depleted T cells, or PBMCs.

In the study's own analysis: Researchers report that nucleated cell counts were estimated from reference gene primer amplification. Produced via immunoSEQ multiplex PCR; TCRdb's table is partial and in-frame only. V and J calls and clone size come straight from that table; D and trimming were deduced from the DNA. Of 250,000 to 350,000 clones in the sample, approximately 85% were seen once. Cohort 3 recovery required two negative PCRs, clearance, or symptom resolution. The CDR3 length is 13 residues. Germline V CDR1 and CDR2: LNHDA, SQIVND (reference sequence). The V and J ends lost 6 bases and 0 bases respectively, with 5 bases between them.

The sequence was collected from a woman aged 30 to 39 who had recovered from COVID-19. This sequence joins TRBV19 and TRBJ1-4; D is uncertain. The sequencing sample was made of PBMCs or T cells enriched from blood (not recorded which). The CDR3 loop reads CASRAATNEKLFF. CDR3 coding DNA: TGTGCCAGTAGAGCCGCAACTAATGAAAAACTGTTTTTT.